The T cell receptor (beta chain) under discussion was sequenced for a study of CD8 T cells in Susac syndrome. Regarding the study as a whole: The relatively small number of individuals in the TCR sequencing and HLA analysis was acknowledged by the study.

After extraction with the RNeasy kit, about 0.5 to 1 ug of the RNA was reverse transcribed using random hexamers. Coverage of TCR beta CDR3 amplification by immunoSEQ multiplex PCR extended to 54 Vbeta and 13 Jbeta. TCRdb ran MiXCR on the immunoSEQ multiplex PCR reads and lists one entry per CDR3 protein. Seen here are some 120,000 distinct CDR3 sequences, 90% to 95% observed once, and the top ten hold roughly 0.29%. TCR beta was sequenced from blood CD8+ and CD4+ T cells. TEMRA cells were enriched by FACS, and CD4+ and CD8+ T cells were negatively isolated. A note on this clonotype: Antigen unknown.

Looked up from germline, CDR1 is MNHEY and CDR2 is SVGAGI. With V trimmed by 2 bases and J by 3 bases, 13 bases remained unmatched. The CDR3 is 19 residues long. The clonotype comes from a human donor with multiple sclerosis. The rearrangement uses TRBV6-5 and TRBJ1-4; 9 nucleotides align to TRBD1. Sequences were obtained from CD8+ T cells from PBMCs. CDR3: CASSYAYRDREPANEKLFF. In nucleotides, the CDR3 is TGTGCCAGCAGTTACGCTTACCGGGACAGGGAACCGGCTAATGAAAAACTGTTTTTT.